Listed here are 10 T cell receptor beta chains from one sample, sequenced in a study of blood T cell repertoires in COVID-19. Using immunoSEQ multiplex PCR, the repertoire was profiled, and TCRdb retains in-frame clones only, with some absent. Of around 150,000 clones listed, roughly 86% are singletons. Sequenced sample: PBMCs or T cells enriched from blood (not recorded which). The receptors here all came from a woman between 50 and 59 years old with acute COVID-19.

The CDR3 DNA reads TGTGCCAGCAGGGAGGCGAGCAATGAGCAGTTCTTC. Protein sequence: CASREASNEQFF. The chain carries TRBV28 and TRBJ2-1; perhaps TRBD2 as D (5 bases). CDR1 is MDHEN and CDR2 is SYDVKM in the germline V gene. V was shortened by 6 bases and J by 6 bases, with 9 bases between the two germline ends. CDR3 length: 12 residues.

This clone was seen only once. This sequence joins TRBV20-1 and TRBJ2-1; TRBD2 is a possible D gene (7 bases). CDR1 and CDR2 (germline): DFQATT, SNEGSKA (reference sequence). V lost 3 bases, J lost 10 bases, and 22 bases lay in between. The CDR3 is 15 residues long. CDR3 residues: CSASRGPTEGGEQFF. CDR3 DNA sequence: TGCAGTGCTAGTAGGGGACCCACGGAGGGGGGGGAGCAGTTCTTC.

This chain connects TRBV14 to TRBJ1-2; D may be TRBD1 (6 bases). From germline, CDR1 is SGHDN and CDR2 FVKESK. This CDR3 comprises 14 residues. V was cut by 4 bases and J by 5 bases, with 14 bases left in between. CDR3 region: CASSPVRQGYGYTF. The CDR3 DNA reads TGTGCCAGCAGCCCCGTCAGGCAGGGGTATGGCTACACCTTC.

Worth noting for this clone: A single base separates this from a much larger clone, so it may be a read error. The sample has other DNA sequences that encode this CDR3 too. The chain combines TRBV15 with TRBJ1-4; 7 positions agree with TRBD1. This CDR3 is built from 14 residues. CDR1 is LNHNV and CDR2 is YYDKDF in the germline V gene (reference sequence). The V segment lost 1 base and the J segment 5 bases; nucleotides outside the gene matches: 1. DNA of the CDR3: TGTGCCACCAGCAGAGGACAGGGAAATGAAAAACTGTTTTTT. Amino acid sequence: CATSRGQGNEKLFF.

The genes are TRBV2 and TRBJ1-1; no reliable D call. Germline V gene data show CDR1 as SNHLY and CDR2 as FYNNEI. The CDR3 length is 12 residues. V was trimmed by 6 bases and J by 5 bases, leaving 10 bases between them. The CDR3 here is CASRVGRTEAFF. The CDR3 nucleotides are TGTGCCAGCAGGGTAGGGAGAACTGAAGCTTTCTTT.

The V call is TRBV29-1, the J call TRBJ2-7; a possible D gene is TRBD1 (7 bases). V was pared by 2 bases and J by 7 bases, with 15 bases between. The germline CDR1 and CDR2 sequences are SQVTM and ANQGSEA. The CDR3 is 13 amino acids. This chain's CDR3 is CSVETPPGGEQYF. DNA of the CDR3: TGCAGCGTTGAAACCCCTCCAGGGGGGGAGCAGTACTTC.

The CDR3 nucleotides read TGCGCCAGCAGGCAGAGACAGGGTACAAACACTGAAGCTTTCTTT. Amino acids: CASRQRQGTNTEAFF. The chain employs TRBV5-1 and TRBJ1-1; 7 positions agree with TRBD1. CDR1 is SGHRS and CDR2 is YFSETQ in the germline V gene. V shed 5 bases, J shed 2 bases, and the junction held 9 bases outside the gene matches. The CDR3 totals 15 residues.

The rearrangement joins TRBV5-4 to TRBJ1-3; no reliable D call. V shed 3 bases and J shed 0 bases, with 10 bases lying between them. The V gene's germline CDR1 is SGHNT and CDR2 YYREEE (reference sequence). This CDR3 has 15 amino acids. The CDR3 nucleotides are TGTGCCAGCAGCTGGGCAAACCCCTCTGGAAACACCATATATTTT. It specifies CASSWANPSGNTIYF.

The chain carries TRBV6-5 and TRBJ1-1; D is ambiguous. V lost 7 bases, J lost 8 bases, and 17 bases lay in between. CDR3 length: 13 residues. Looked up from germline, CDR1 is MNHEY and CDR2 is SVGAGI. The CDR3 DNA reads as TGTGCCAGCACCAGACCGGGTGCCTCGGAAGCTTTCTTT. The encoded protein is CASTRPGASEAFF.

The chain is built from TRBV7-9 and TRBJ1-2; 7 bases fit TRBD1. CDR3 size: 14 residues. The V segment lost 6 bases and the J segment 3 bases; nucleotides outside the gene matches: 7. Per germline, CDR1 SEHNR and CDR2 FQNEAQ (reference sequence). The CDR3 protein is CASSNRDSDYGYTF. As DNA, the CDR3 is TGTGCCAGCAGTAACCGGGACAGTGACTATGGCTACACCTTC.